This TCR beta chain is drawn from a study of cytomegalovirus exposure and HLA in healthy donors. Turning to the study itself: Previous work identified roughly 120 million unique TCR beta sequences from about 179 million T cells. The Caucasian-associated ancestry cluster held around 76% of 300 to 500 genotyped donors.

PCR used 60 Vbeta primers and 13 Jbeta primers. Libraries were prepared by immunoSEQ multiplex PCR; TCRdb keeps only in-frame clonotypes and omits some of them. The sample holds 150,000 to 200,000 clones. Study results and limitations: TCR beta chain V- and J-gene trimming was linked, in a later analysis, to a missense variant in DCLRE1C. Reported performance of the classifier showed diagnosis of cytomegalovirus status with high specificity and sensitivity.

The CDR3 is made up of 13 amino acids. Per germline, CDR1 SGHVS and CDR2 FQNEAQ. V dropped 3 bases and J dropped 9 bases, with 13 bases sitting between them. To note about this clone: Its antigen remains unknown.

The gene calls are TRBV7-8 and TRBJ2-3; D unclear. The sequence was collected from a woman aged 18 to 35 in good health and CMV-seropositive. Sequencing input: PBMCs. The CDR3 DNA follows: TGTGCCAGCAGCTTCGACTTACCATCCACGCAGTATTTT. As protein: CASSFDLPSTQYF.